These T cell receptor beta chains were read from a single sample in a study of neoadjuvant anti-PD-1 for oral cavity cancer. Assay used: immunoSEQ multiplex PCR; TCRdb lists only in-frame clones, some missing. The table records 9,500 to 15,000 clones, 65% to 75% of them present only once. The input for sequencing was PBMCs, taken after nivolumab (anti-PD-1) treatment. These receptor sequences come from a person aged 40-85 years with oral cavity squamous cell carcinoma. CDR3s include the opening cysteine and the closing phenylalanine or tryptophan. The D gene is left open where the match is weak. Not every row has a clone size; where given, it reads once, few, many or a size class.

j_call clone_size d_call v_call cdr3_nt cdr3_aa
TRBJ2-6 - - TRBV7-8 TGTGCCAGCAGCTTGGATTCCGCCTCTGGGGCCAACGTCCTGACTTTC CASSLDSASGANVLTF
TRBJ2-6 - - TRBV30 TGTGCCTGGAGAAGGGATGCCGGGACTTCCTCTGGGGCCAACGTCCTGACTTTC CAWRRDAGTSSGANVLTF
TRBJ2-7 - TRBD2 TRBV28 TGTGCCAGCAGTTTCGGGGGGAACGAGCAGTACTTC CASSFGGNEQYF
TRBJ1-2 - TRBD1 TRBV15 TGTGCCACCAGCAGAGATGGAGTCAGGGGGCGCGGGAACTATGGCTACACCTTC CATSRDGVRGRGNYGYTF
TRBJ1-2 - TRBD1 TRBV30 TGTGCCTGGAGCCGGACAGGGTTTGACTATGGCTACACCTTC CAWSRTGFDYGYTF
TRBJ1-1 - - TRBV7-3 TGTGCCAGCAGCTTACTTGGGGACTGGACTGAAGCTTTCTTT CASSLLGDWTEAFF
TRBJ2-2 once - TRBV9 TGTGCCAGCAGCGTATTAGGGACGAACACCGGGGAGCTGTTTTTT CASSVLGTNTGELFF
TRBJ2-1 - - TRBV2 TGTGCCAGCATCGGCGGCGCGAATGAGCAGTTCTTC CASIGGANEQFF
TRBJ2-3 - - TRBV11-2 TGTGCCAGCAGCTTTGTGACTGGGGACACAGATACGCAGTATTTT CASSFVTGDTDTQYF
TRBJ2-7 - TRBD1 TRBV18 TGTGCCAGCTCACCTAGGACAGGGGTGTTCTACGAGCAGTACTTC CASSPRTGVFYEQYF
TRBJ1-1 - TRBD1 TRBV6-1 TGTGCCAGCAGTGAACAGGGGGCATACACTGAAGCTTTCTTT CASSEQGAYTEAFF
TRBJ1-1 - - TRBV28 TGTGCCAGCAGCCCCCGGGACACTGAAGCTTTCTTT CASSPRDTEAFF
TRBJ1-2 - - TRBV5-6 TGTGCCAGCAGCCCACCAGGCATCTATGGCTACACCTTC CASSPPGIYGYTF